These 4 T cell receptor beta chains share one sample of origin, sequenced in a study of blood T cell repertoires in COVID-19 (dated by TCRdb to 2020 to 2022). The library came from the immunoSEQ multiplex PCR assay. TCRdb re-hosts the immuneACCESS table, in-frame sequences only. Its copies lack some clones; in the studies checked, an unresolved V gene accounts for under half of them, and the cause for the rest is not known. The sample contains 150,000 to 200,000 clones, roughly 80% of them found a single time. The ten most abundant clones make up approximately 10% of the sample. The sequenced sample was peripheral blood. The source is a woman between 35 and 50 years old with COVID-19, enrolled during active disease.

The chain recombines TRBV19 with TRBJ2-7; TRBD2 aligns across 11 bases. The germline gives CDR1 LNHDA, CDR2 SQIVND (reference sequence). The CDR3 contains 15 residues. Trimming took 6 bases from V and 4 from J; bases not matched to a gene: 8. The DNA for the CDR3 is TGTGCCAGTAGGCCGACTAGCGGGAATTATTACGAGCAGTACTTC. It is translated as CASRPTSGNYYEQYF.

The rearrangement joins TRBV11-2 to TRBJ2-1, with a weak D call TRBD2 (9 bases). The CDR3 runs 18 residues. V lost 5 bases and J lost 9, with 29 bases in between. In germline, CDR1 is SGHAT, CDR2 FQNNGV. CDR3 nucleotide sequence: TGTGCCAGCAGCCCCCGGGACAGGCTCCTAGCGGGAAATCTTGAGCAGTTCTTC. This sequence encodes CASSPRDRLLAGNLEQFF.

The chain uses TRBV27 and TRBJ2-2, with D possibly matching TRBD1 (6 bases). This CDR3 is 15 amino acids long. Trimming cost V 4 bases and J 2 bases, with 11 bases left between them. Germline CDR1 is MNHEY and CDR2 is SMNVEV (reference sequence). The CDR3 is CASSSGHLNTGELFF. CDR3 nucleotide sequence: TGTGCCAGCAGTTCGGGACACCTTAACACCGGGGAGCTGTTTTTT.

As DNA, the CDR3 is TGTGCCAGCAGCTTGGGGGCTTTGAACACTGAAGCTTTCTTT. Residues: CASSLGALNTEAFF. This chain links TRBV5-6 with TRBJ1-1, with D unclear. From germline, CDR1 is SGHDT and CDR2 YYEEEE. CDR3 length: 14 amino acids. Trimming took off 0 bases at V and 0 bases at J, with 6 bases between the two ends.